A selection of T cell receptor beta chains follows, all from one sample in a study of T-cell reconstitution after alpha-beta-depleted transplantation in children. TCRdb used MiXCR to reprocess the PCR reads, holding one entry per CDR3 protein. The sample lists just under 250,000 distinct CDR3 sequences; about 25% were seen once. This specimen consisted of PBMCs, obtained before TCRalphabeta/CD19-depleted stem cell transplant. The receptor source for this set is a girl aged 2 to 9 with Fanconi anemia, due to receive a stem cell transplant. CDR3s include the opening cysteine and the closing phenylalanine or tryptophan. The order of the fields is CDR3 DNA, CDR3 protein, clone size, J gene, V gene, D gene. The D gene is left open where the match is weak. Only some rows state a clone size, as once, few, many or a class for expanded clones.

CDR3nt: TGCAGTGCTAGAGGGTTACCGGGACAGGGGGCTGGCAGTGAAGCTTTCTTT; CDR3aa: CSARGLPGQGAGSEAFF; abundance: .; j_gene: TRBJ1-1; v_gene: TRBV20-1; d_gene: TRBD1
CDR3nt: TGTGCCAGCAGTTTCGGGGGAAACACCATATATTTT; CDR3aa: CASSFGGNTIYF; abundance: many; j_gene: TRBJ1-3; v_gene: TRBV12-3/TRBV12-4; d_gene: .
CDR3nt: TGTGCCAGCAGTGAATGGACCGGAGAGACCCAGTACTTC; CDR3aa: CASSEWTGETQYF; abundance: .; j_gene: TRBJ2-5; v_gene: TRBV2; d_gene: .
CDR3nt: TGTGCCAGCAGCTTATACCGAGCGGGAGCCCCAGATACGCAGTATTTT; CDR3aa: CASSLYRAGAPDTQYF; abundance: .; j_gene: TRBJ2-3; v_gene: TRBV7-3; d_gene: TRBD2
CDR3nt: TGTGCCAGCAGCGTAGCACAGTCTACGGCTTACTTC; CDR3aa: CASSVAQSTAYF; abundance: many; j_gene: TRBJ2-7; v_gene: TRBV9; d_gene: .
CDR3nt: TGCAGTGCTAGTCCCAATGCCCAGTACTTC; CDR3aa: CSASPNAQYF; abundance: few; j_gene: TRBJ2-5; v_gene: TRBV20-1; d_gene: .
CDR3nt: TGTGCCACCAGCAGAGTTCCGGAACAGGGGTCCTATAATTCACCCCTCCACTTT; CDR3aa: CATSRVPEQGSYNSPLHF; abundance: .; j_gene: TRBJ1-6; v_gene: TRBV15; d_gene: TRBD1
CDR3nt: TGTGCCAGCAGTTTCTCGGCGGGGGAGTTTTTCGATGAGCAGTTCTTC; CDR3aa: CASSFSAGEFFDEQFF; abundance: .; j_gene: TRBJ2-1; v_gene: TRBV27; d_gene: TRBD2
CDR3nt: TGTGCCAGCAGCCAAGGACAGGGCGGGCAGCCCCAGCATTTT; CDR3aa: CASSQGQGGQPQHF; abundance: .; j_gene: TRBJ1-5; v_gene: TRBV4-2; d_gene: TRBD1
CDR3nt: TGCAGTGCGGCGGGACACCTCTCCTACGAGCAGTACTTC; CDR3aa: CSAAGHLSYEQYF; abundance: .; j_gene: TRBJ2-7; v_gene: TRBV20-1; d_gene: .
CDR3nt: TGCGCCAGCAGCTTTGGTTCCTTATCCTGGTTAGCGGGAGACCCAGATACGCAGTATTTT; CDR3aa: CASSFGSLSWLAGDPDTQYF; abundance: many; j_gene: TRBJ2-3; v_gene: TRBV5-1; d_gene: TRBD2
CDR3nt: TGTGCCAGCAGCGCGTCTGCCAAGACCACAGATACGCAGTATTTT; CDR3aa: CASSASAKTTDTQYF; abundance: .; j_gene: TRBJ2-3; v_gene: TRBV5-4; d_gene: .
CDR3nt: TGTGCCAGCAGCTTAATACTCGGGAACTACAATGAGCAGTTCTTC; CDR3aa: CASSLILGNYNEQFF; abundance: .; j_gene: TRBJ2-1; v_gene: TRBV13; d_gene: .
CDR3nt: TGTGCCAGCAGACCTACAGGGGGCACCTACGAGCAGTACTTC; CDR3aa: CASRPTGGTYEQYF; abundance: .; j_gene: TRBJ2-7; v_gene: TRBV12-3/TRBV12-4; d_gene: TRBD1
CDR3nt: TGCAGCGTTGAAGAATCGAGGGCCGGGGAGCTGTTTTTT; CDR3aa: CSVEESRAGELFF; abundance: many; j_gene: TRBJ2-2; v_gene: TRBV29-1; d_gene: .
CDR3nt: TGTGCCAGCAGTCCGGACAGGACCTACGAGCAGTACTTC; CDR3aa: CASSPDRTYEQYF; abundance: many; j_gene: TRBJ2-7; v_gene: TRBV27; d_gene: TRBD1
CDR3nt: TGCGCCAGCAGTGAGTCGGGGCCAGCGGGAGGGGGTGAGCAGTACTTC; CDR3aa: CASSESGPAGGGEQYF; abundance: many; j_gene: TRBJ2-7; v_gene: TRBV10-2; d_gene: TRBD2
CDR3nt: TGTGCCAGCAGCTTGTGGGGGTGGGCCGGGGAGCTGTTTTTT; CDR3aa: CASSLWGWAGELFF; abundance: .; j_gene: TRBJ2-2; v_gene: TRBV7-2; d_gene: .
CDR3nt: TGCAGCGTTGGAAGGACAGGGGGCACTGAAGCTTTCTTT; CDR3aa: CSVGRTGGTEAFF; abundance: .; j_gene: TRBJ1-1; v_gene: TRBV29-1; d_gene: TRBD1
CDR3nt: TGTGCCAGCTCACCCAAAAGTACGTCGATTCTCCAAGAGACCCAGTACTTC; CDR3aa: CASSPKSTSILQETQYF; abundance: few; j_gene: TRBJ2-5; v_gene: TRBV18; d_gene: .
CDR3nt: TGTGCCAGCACTAAGGGCGGGGAGCTGTTTTTT; CDR3aa: CASTKGGELFF; abundance: few; j_gene: TRBJ2-2; v_gene: TRBV12-3/TRBV12-4; d_gene: .
CDR3nt: TGTGCCAGCAGCTTAGGGACAGGCTCCTACAATGAGCAGTTCTTC; CDR3aa: CASSLGTGSYNEQFF; abundance: few; j_gene: TRBJ2-1; v_gene: TRBV7-3; d_gene: TRBD1
CDR3nt: TGCAGCGTTGAAGATGGGGGACAGGGGTACGAGCAGTACTTC; CDR3aa: CSVEDGGQGYEQYF; abundance: few; j_gene: TRBJ2-7; v_gene: TRBV29-1; d_gene: TRBD1
CDR3nt: TGCAGCGCCACTGGTCGGGGACAGGGAATGTCGCCAGATACGCAGTATTTT; CDR3aa: CSATGRGQGMSPDTQYF; abundance: many; j_gene: TRBJ2-3; v_gene: TRBV29-1; d_gene: TRBD1
CDR3nt: TGTGCCAGCAGTTACTCAGAAGGAAGTGGAAACACCATATATTTT; CDR3aa: CASSYSEGSGNTIYF; abundance: many; j_gene: TRBJ1-3; v_gene: TRBV6-5; d_gene: .
CDR3nt: TGTGCCACCAGTGCCGGGACACAAAAGACCCAGTACTTC; CDR3aa: CATSAGTQKTQYF; abundance: many; j_gene: TRBJ2-5; v_gene: TRBV15; d_gene: .
CDR3nt: TGCAGCGTTGAGGACAGGGGGGAGAACACCATATATTTT; CDR3aa: CSVEDRGENTIYF; abundance: many; j_gene: TRBJ1-3; v_gene: TRBV29-1; d_gene: TRBD1
CDR3nt: TGTGCCAGCAGTTTAACAGGACCGGGGACCCAGTACTTC; CDR3aa: CASSLTGPGTQYF; abundance: once; j_gene: TRBJ2-5; v_gene: TRBV12-3/TRBV12-4; d_gene: .
CDR3nt: TGCAGTGCTAGAGAAGGCAAGGGTACGGTCAGAATTTCACCCCTCCACTTT; CDR3aa: CSAREGKGTVRISPLHF; abundance: few; j_gene: TRBJ1-6; v_gene: TRBV20-1; d_gene: .
CDR3nt: TGTGCCAGCAGCCAAGACAGGGTATCCTACAATGAGCAGTTCTTC; CDR3aa: CASSQDRVSYNEQFF; abundance: .; j_gene: TRBJ2-1; v_gene: TRBV4-2; d_gene: .
CDR3nt: TGTGCCAGCAGTGAAGCATCTAGCGGGAGGGCCGGAGAGACCCAGTACTTC; CDR3aa: CASSEASSGRAGETQYF; abundance: .; j_gene: TRBJ2-5; v_gene: TRBV6-1; d_gene: TRBD2
CDR3nt: TGCAGCGGACTAGTTTACTACGAGCAGTACTTC; CDR3aa: CSGLVYYEQYF; abundance: few; j_gene: TRBJ2-7; v_gene: TRBV29-1; d_gene: .